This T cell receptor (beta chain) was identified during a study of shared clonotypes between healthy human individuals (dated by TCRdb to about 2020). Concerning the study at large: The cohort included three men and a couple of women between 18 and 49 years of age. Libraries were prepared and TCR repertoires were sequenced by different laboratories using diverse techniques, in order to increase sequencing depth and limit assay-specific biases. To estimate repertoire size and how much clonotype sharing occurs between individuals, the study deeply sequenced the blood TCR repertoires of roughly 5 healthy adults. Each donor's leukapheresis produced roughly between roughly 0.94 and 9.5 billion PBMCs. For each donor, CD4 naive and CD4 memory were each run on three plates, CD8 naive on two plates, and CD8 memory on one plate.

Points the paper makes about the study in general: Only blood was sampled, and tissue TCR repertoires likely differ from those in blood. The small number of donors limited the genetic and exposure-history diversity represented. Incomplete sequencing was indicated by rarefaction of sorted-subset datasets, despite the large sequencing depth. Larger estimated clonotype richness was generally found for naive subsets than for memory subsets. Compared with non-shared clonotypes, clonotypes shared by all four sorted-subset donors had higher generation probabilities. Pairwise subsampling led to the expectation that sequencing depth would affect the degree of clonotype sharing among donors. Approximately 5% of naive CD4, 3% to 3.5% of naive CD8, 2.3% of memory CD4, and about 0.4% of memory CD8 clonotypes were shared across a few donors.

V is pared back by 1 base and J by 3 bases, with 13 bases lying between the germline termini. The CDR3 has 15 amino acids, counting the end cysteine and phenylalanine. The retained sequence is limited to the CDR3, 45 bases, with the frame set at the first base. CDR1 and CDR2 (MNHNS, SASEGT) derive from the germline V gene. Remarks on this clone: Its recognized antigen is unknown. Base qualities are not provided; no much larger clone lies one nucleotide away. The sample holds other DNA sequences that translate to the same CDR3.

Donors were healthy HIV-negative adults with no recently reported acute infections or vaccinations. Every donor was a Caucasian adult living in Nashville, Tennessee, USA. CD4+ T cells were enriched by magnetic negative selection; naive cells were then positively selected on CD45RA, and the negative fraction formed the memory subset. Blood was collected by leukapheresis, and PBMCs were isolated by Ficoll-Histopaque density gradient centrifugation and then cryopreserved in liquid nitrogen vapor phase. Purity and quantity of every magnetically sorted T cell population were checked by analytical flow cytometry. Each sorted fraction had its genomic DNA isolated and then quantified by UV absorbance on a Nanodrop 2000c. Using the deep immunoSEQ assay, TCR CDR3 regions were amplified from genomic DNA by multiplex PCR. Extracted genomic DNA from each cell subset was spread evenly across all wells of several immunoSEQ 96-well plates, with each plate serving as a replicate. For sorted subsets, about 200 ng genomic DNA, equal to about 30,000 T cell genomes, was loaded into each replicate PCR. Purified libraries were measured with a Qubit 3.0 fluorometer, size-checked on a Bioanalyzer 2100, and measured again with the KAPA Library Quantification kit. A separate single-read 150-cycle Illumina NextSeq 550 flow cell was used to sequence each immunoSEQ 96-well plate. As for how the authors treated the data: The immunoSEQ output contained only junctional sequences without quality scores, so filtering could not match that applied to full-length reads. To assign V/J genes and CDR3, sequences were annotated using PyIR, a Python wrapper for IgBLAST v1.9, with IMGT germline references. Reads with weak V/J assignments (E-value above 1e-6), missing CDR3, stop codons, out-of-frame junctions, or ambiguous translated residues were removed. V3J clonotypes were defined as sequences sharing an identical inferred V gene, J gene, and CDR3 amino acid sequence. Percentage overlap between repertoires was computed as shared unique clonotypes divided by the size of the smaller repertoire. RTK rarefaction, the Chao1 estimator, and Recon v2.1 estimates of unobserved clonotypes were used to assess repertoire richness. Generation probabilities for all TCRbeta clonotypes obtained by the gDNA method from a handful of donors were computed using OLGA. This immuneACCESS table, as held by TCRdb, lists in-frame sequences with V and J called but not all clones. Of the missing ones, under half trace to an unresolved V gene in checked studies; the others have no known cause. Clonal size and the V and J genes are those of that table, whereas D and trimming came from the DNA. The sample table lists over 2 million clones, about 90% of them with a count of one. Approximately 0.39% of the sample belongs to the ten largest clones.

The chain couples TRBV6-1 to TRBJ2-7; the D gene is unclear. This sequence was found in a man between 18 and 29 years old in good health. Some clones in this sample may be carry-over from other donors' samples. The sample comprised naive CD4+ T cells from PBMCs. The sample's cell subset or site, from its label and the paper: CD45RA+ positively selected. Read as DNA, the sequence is TGTGCCAGCAGTGAAGGTCTGGCAGGCGTCTACGAGCAGTACTTC. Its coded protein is CASSEGLAGVYEQYF.